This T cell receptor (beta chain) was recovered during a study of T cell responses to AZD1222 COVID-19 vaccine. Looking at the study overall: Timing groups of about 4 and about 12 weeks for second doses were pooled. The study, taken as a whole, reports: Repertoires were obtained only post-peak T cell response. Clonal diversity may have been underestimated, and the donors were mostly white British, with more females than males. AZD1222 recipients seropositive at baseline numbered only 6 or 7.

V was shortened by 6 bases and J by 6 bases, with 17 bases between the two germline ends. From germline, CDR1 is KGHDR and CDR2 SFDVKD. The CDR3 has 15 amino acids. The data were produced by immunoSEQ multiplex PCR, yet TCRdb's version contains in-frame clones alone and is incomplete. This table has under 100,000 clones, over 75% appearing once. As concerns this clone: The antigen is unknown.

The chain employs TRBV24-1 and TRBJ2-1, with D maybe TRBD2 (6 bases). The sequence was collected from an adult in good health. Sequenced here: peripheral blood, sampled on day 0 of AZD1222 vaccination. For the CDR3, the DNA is TGTGCCACCAGTCGAGCAGGACTATCGGGCAATGAGCAGTTCTTC. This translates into CATSRAGLSGNEQFF.